The 19 T cell receptor beta chains given below trace back to one sample, sequenced in a study of blood T cell repertoires in COVID-19. Sequencing was performed with immunoSEQ multiplex PCR; in TCRdb, only in-frame clones are kept and a portion is missing. The data show tens of thousands of clones, under 95% seen once. Sample: peripheral blood. All receptors come from a human donor with active COVID-19. The donor label of this sample is uncertain.

The CDR3 protein is CASSFGLAGGYEQYF. CDR3 DNA sequence: TGTGCCAGCAGCTTCGGACTAGCGGGGGGCTACGAGCAGTACTTC. This chain joins TRBV11-2 and TRBJ2-7, with TRBD2 matching over 14 bases. CDR3 size: 15 residues. In germline, CDR1 is SGHAT, CDR2 FQNNGV. V gave up 3 bases and J gave up 3 bases; unmatched junction bases: 1.

The genes are TRBV10-1 and TRBJ2-7; 7 bases line up with TRBD2. Germline assignment: CDR1 WNHNN and CDR2 SYGVQD (reference sequence). This CDR3 contains 16 residues. V lost 0 bases and J lost 1; bases outside the gene matches: 6. The CDR3 bases are TGCGCCAGCAGTGAGTCGATCCGGGGGGATTCCTACGAGCAGTACTTC. Its translation: CASSESIRGDSYEQYF.

This sequence joins TRBV12-5 and TRBJ2-7; 8 bases are a match to TRBD1. This CDR3 spans 16 amino acids. Germline V gene lookup returns CDR1 LGHNT and CDR2 FRNRAP. V lost 1 base, J lost 2 bases, and 7 bases stayed unmatched. Here the CDR3 DNA reads TGTGCTAGTGGTTTGGCCTCCGGGACAGGCGCCTACGAGCAGTACTTC. Encoded protein: CASGLASGTGAYEQYF.

This chain links TRBV6-5 with TRBJ1-3; D is undetermined. CDR3 length: 12 amino acids. V was clipped by 8 bases and J by 0 bases, with 5 bases between them. Germline CDR1 MNHEY, CDR2 SVGAGI. The CDR3 DNA follows: TGTGCCAGCGCGTCCTCTGGAAACACCATATATTTT. It is translated as CASASSGNTIYF.

The genes are TRBV9 and TRBJ2-3; 10 bases fit TRBD2. With 3 bases clipped from V and 4 bases from J, the junction kept 8 bases outside the gene matches. Germline-derived CDR1 and CDR2 are SGDLS and YYNGEE. This CDR3 has 16 amino acids. CDR3 bases: TGTGCCAGCAGCGACCGAGCGGGGGGGCCGGCAGATACGCAGTATTTT. Amino acid sequence: CASSDRAGGPADTQYF.

The chain recombines TRBV28 with TRBJ1-1; weak D call: TRBD1 (5 bases). In germline, CDR1 is MDHEN, CDR2 SYDVKM. Trimming stripped 4 bases from V and 6 bases from J, with 9 bases between. This CDR3 has 12 amino acids. CDR3 region: CASSYQGSEAFF. The CDR3, as DNA: TGTGCCAGCAGTTACCAGGGATCTGAAGCTTTCTTT.

The genes are TRBV3-1 (or the pseudogene TRBV3-2) and TRBJ1-1; 11 nucleotides align to TRBD1. J was trimmed by 11 bases and V by 1 base; bases with no gene match: 15. Germline V gene lookup returns CDR1 LGHDT and CDR2 YNNKEL (reference sequence). The CDR3 loop spans 17 amino acids. DNA for the CDR3: TGTGCCAGCAGCCAAGGGCTAATAGTGCGGGACAGGGGGTATGCTTTCTTT. Translating gives CASSQGLIVRDRGYAFF.

The chain combines TRBV5-4 with TRBJ2-5; D is unclear. V dropped 1 base and J dropped 3 bases, with 7 bases sitting between them. The germline gives CDR1 SGHNT, CDR2 YYREEE (reference sequence). The length of the CDR3 is 13 residues. The CDR3 spells CASSLIEEETQYF. As DNA, the CDR3 is TGTGCCAGCAGCTTGATAGAAGAAGAGACCCAGTACTTC.

The rearrangement joins TRBV3-1 (or the pseudogene TRBV3-2) to TRBJ2-1, with a tentative D call TRBD1 (6 bases). Germline loops: CDR1 LGHDT, CDR2 YNNKEL (reference sequence). The CDR3 length is 14 residues. The ends were cut back, 1 base at V and 5 bases at J, with 9 bases in the middle. The CDR3 nucleotides are TGTGCCAGCAGCCAAGGTCCAGGGGACAATGAGCAGTTCTTC. As protein: CASSQGPGDNEQFF.

The chain links TRBV9 to TRBJ2-3; 8 bases line up with TRBD2. V was clipped by 7 bases and J by 2 bases; unmatched bases: 3. The CDR3 covers 13 residues. Germline V lookup: CDR1 SGDLS, CDR2 YYNGEE. CDR3 DNA: TGTGCCAGCGGGACTAGTGACACAGATACGCAGTATTTT. This sequence encodes CASGTSDTDTQYF.

The gene calls are TRBV7-9 and TRBJ2-2, with D possibly TRBD2 on 6 matching bases. Germline assignment: CDR1 SEHNR and CDR2 FQNEAQ (reference sequence). The CDR3 sequence is 14 residues long. V lost 3 bases, J lost 1 base, and 6 bases lay in between. CDR3 sequence: CASSLGGNTGELFF. DNA for the CDR3: TGTGCCAGCAGCTTGGGAGGGAACACCGGGGAGCTGTTTTTT.

The chain has TRBV5-1 and TRBJ1-5; 9 nucleotides agree with TRBD1. This CDR3 is 15 amino acids long. CDR1 and CDR2 (germline): SGHRS, YFSETQ. The V gene end was trimmed by 3 bases and the J gene end by 4 bases; junction bases not matched to a gene: 5. The CDR3 coding sequence is TGCGCCAGCAGCTCCCCCGGGACAGGGAATCAGCCCCAGCATTTT. It encodes CASSSPGTGNQPQHF.

V and J are TRBV27 and TRBJ2-7; D gene ambiguous. Germline loops: CDR1 MNHEY, CDR2 SMNVEV (reference sequence). The V and J ends lost 5 bases and 3 bases respectively, with 11 bases between them. The CDR3 runs 13 residues. The CDR3 sequence is CASSPRLDYEQYF. DNA of the CDR3: TGTGCCAGCAGTCCCAGGTTAGACTACGAGCAGTACTTC.

The chain uses TRBV9 and TRBJ2-5; 7 bases are a match to TRBD2. V was pared by 4 bases and J by 3 bases, with 9 bases of the junction left unmatched. CDR1 and CDR2 from the germline V gene are SGDLS and YYNGEE. CDR3 length equals 15 residues. The CDR3 nucleotides read TGTGCCAGCAGCCTTTACGCTAGCGGTGAAGAGACCCAGTACTTC. It is translated as CASSLYASGEETQYF.

J is TRBJ2-5 and V is TRBV7-7, with 12 bases identical to TRBD1. The CDR3 consists of 15 residues. Germline values: CDR1 SSHAT, CDR2 FNYEAQ (reference sequence). V lost 4 bases, J lost 5 bases, and 5 bases stayed unmatched. Here the CDR3 reads CASSSGTGGEETQYF. Written as DNA, the CDR3 is TGTGCCAGCAGCTCGGGGACAGGGGGCGAGGAGACCCAGTACTTC.

This chain connects TRBV9 to TRBJ1-1, with 7 bases matching TRBD1. The CDR3 runs 13 residues. Germline V lookup: CDR1 SGDLS, CDR2 YYNGEE. With V trimmed by 2 bases and J by 6 bases, 4 bases remained unmatched. This CDR3 is CASSVGQYAEAFF. DNA for the CDR3: TGTGCCAGCAGCGTGGGACAGTACGCTGAAGCTTTCTTT.

The rearrangement links TRBV19 to TRBJ2-5, with TRBD2 as a possible D gene (6 bases). V was trimmed by 6 bases and J by 4 bases, leaving 12 bases between them. The CDR3 runs to 13 residues. Germline CDR1 reads LNHDA; CDR2 reads SQIVND (reference sequence). This CDR3 reads CASRNGGGETQYF. The CDR3 bases are TGTGCCAGTAGAAACGGGGGAGGAGAGACCCAGTACTTC.

The rearrangement links TRBV5-1 to TRBJ2-7; D might be TRBD1 (6 bases). V gave up 0 bases and J gave up 1 base, with 23 bases separating them. Germline V gene sequence: CDR1 SGHRS, CDR2 YFSETQ. This CDR3 has 19 amino acids. CDR3 DNA: TGCGCCAGCAGCTTGGCCTTTTTACACAGGGAAAAGGATTCCTACGAGCAGTACTTC. Its protein is CASSLAFLHREKDSYEQYF.

The chain carries TRBV4-1 and TRBJ2-2; D remains unclear. The germline CDR1 and CDR2 sequences are MGHRA and YSYEKL. Trimming removed 0 bases from V and 0 bases from J, with 11 bases in between. CDR3 length equals 17 residues. CDR3 nucleotides: TGCGCCAGCAGCCAAGATGAGGCAGTCGCGAACACCGGGGAGCTGTTTTTT. It codes for CASSQDEAVANTGELFF.